The 7 T cell receptor beta chains in this list originate from one sample, sequenced in a study of cytomegalovirus exposure and HLA in healthy donors. Amplification used 60 Vbeta primers and 13 Jbeta primers. Assay used: immunoSEQ multiplex PCR; TCRdb lists only in-frame clones, some missing. Its clone listing holds about 130,000 clones. The sample taken for sequencing was PBMCs. The source is a man aged 18 to 30 in good health and CMV-seronegative.

The DNA for the CDR3 is TGCGCCAGCAGCGAAGGAACAGGTGGCTATGGCTACACCTTC. As protein: CASSEGTGGYGYTF. V gene TRBV5-1 combines with J gene TRBJ1-2; D perhaps matches TRBD1 (5 bases). The CDR3 has 14 residues. Germline CDR1 is SGHRS and CDR2 is YFSETQ. The ends were cut back, 4 bases at V and 4 bases at J, with 14 bases in the middle.

This chain uses TRBV5-1 with TRBJ2-1; TRBD2 matches 10 bases. The CDR3 consists of 18 residues. V lost 1 base and J lost 6; bases outside the gene matches: 13. In germline, CDR1 is SGHRS, CDR2 YFSETQ. Here the CDR3 DNA reads TGCGCCAGCAGCTTGTCCCTAACTAGCGGGATCGCCACCAATGAGCAGTTCTTC. Amino acids: CASSLSLTSGIATNEQFF.

This chain links TRBV19 with TRBJ2-1; maybe TRBD1 (5 bases). With 2 bases removed from V and 3 bases from J, the gap between germline ends came to 5 bases. The CDR3 sequence is 13 residues long. The germline V gene has CDR1 LNHDA and CDR2 SQIVND (reference sequence). The CDR3 is CASSIQGYNEQFF. CDR3 bases: TGTGCCAGTAGTATACAGGGCTACAATGAGCAGTTCTTC. The variable domain in full, completed from reference TRBV19 and TRBJ2-1, reads DGGITQSPKYLFRKEGQNVTLSCEQNLNHDAMYWYRQDPGQGLRLIYYSQIVNDFQKGDIAEGYSVSREKKESFPLTVTSAQKNPTAFYLCASSIQGYNEQFFGPGTRLTVL.

This chain uses TRBV4-1 with TRBJ2-7; D not resolved. In germline, CDR1 is MGHRA, CDR2 YSYEKL. The CDR3 has 15 residues. Trimming shortened V by 2 bases and J by 9 bases, and 20 bases separated the two germline ends. CDR3 protein: CASSQSIVTRNGQYF. The CDR3 DNA is TGCGCCAGCAGCCAATCTATTGTTACCAGGAATGGGCAGTACTTC.

The CDR3 sequence: CASSELRDSSTGELFF. The DNA of the CDR3 is TGTGCCAGCAGCGAACTCCGGGACTCAAGCACCGGGGAGCTGTTTTTT. This rearrangement joins TRBV5-5 to TRBJ2-2; maybe TRBD2 (6 bases). V was clipped by 4 bases and J by 4 bases, with 17 bases between them. CDR3 size: 16 residues. Germline CDR1 is SGHKS and CDR2 is YYEKEE (reference sequence).

The rearrangement joins TRBV9 to TRBJ2-5; 7 bases are a match to TRBD2. Judging by the DNA end, TRBJ2-7 fits better; the J call may be wrong. Germline assignment: CDR1 SGDLS and CDR2 YYNGEE. The CDR3 consists of 18 residues. The CDR3 sequence is CASSVGLTSRNPSYEQYF. The CDR3 nucleotides read TGTGCCAGCAGCGTTGGGTTGACTAGCCGGAACCCAAGCTACGAGCAGTACTTC.

The chain links TRBV27 to TRBJ2-3, with 10 nucleotides matching TRBD1. CDR1 is MNHEY and CDR2 is SMNVEV in the germline V gene (reference sequence). The junction had 11 bases not matched to a gene; V was cut back by 3 bases and J by 8 bases. The length of the CDR3 is 16 residues. The CDR3 protein is CASSFTTGGAIGTQYF. Here the CDR3 DNA reads TGTGCCAGCAGTTTTACGACAGGGGGCGCAATCGGTACGCAGTATTTT.